The 18 T cell receptor beta chains below all came from one sample that was sequenced in a study of T-cell reconstitution after alpha-beta-depleted transplantation in children. Unique molecular identifiers were incorporated into the prepared TCRbeta library. MiXCR was run by TCRdb on the PCR reads, yielding one entry per CDR3 protein. The sample has 480,000 or so distinct CDR3 sequences, more than 9% seen once. Sequenced here: PBMCs, sampled before TCRalphabeta/CD19-depleted stem cell transplant. These receptors came from a child aged 2-15 years with inherited bone marrow failure, due to receive a stem cell transplant.

In its sample, this clonotype was seen many times. V usage is TRBV25-1 and J usage is TRBJ2-3, with 7 bases fitting TRBD2. The CDR3 runs 13 residues. The germline CDR1 and CDR2 sequences are MGHDK and SYGVNS. Losses at the gene ends were 6 bases for V and 3 bases for J; bases not matched to a gene: 3. The CDR3 here is CASRREWTDTQYF. The DNA for the CDR3 is TGTGCCAGCAGGCGGGAGTGGACAGATACGCAGTATTTT.

This clonotype turned up a few times. V gene TRBV6-2 or TRBV6-3 combines with J gene TRBJ2-1, with D uncertain. Per germline, CDR1 MNHEY and CDR2 SVGEGT. V lost 8 bases and J lost 6, with 5 bases in between. This CDR3 has 10 residues. The CDR3 loop is CASGVNEQFF. The DNA for the CDR3 is TGTGCCAGCGGTGTCAATGAGCAGTTCTTC.

The sample holds many counts of this clonotype. The chain recombines TRBV2 with TRBJ2-7; TRBD2 might be the D (5 bases). V was clipped by 8 bases and J by 0 bases, with 11 bases between them. The germline V gene encodes CDR1 SNHLY and CDR2 FYNNEI. This CDR3 is built from 13 residues. The CDR3 nucleotides are TGTGCCAGCGGACCGGGGAGCTCCTACGAGCAGTACTTC. Translating it yields CASGPGSSYEQYF.

A few counts support this clonotype. The chain is built from TRBV4-3 and TRBJ2-1; either TRBD1 or TRBD2 may supply D (5 bases each). The CDR3 totals 13 residues. V lost 2 bases and J lost 7, with 9 bases in between. Germline V gene lookup returns CDR1 LGHNA and CDR2 YSLEER. The chain's CDR3 is CASSQFGGNEQFF. CDR3 DNA: TGCGCCAGCAGCCAATTTGGGGGTAATGAGCAGTTCTTC.

This clonotype appeared many times. V gene TRBV5-1 combines with J gene TRBJ1-2; D gene unclear. The germline V gene has CDR1 SGHRS and CDR2 YFSETQ. The CDR3 covers 13 residues. The V and J ends lost 5 bases and 5 bases respectively, with 13 bases between them. The CDR3 here is CASRWTLGYGYTF. The CDR3 nucleotides are TGCGCCAGCAGATGGACCCTTGGATATGGCTACACCTTC.

The V and J genes are TRBV4-2 and TRBJ2-7; perhaps TRBD2 as D (5 bases). The germline V gene has CDR1 LGHNA and CDR2 YNFKEQ. The CDR3 has 15 amino acids. Trimming shortened V by 0 bases and J by 0 bases, and 9 bases separated the two germline ends. In DNA form, the CDR3 reads TGTGCCAGCAGCCAAGATCCCCGGGACTCCTACGAGCAGTACTTC. It encodes CASSQDPRDSYEQYF.

This clonotype was counted a few times. The chain carries TRBV7-2 and TRBJ2-7, with D tentatively TRBD2 (5 bases). The CDR3 is 15 amino acids. Between the trimmed V and J ends, which lost 5 bases and 0 bases, there was a span of 14 bases. Germline CDR1 SGHTA, CDR2 FQGNSA. CDR3 residues: CASSPEGIISYEQYF. DNA of the CDR3: TGTGCCAGCAGCCCAGAGGGTATCATCTCCTACGAGCAGTACTTC.

This clonotype was observed many times. CDR3 in DNA: TGTGCCAGCAGCCAAGATCAGGGGGCGCGGTTTCCCTACGAGCAGTACTTC. Translation: CASSQDQGARFPYEQYF. The V gene is TRBV3-1, the J gene TRBJ2-7; 8 positions match TRBD1. Germline V gives CDR1 LGHDT, CDR2 YNNKEL (reference sequence). The V segment lost 0 bases and the J segment 2 bases; nucleotides outside the gene matches: 9. The CDR3 covers 17 residues.

The J gene is TRBJ2-7, the V gene TRBV2, with D unresolved. CDR3 length: 13 residues. In germline, CDR1 is SNHLY, CDR2 FYNNEI. V was trimmed by 1 base and J by 3 bases, leaving 7 bases between them. The CDR3 DNA is TGTGCCAGCAGTGAAGTCGGCGTCTACGAGCAGTACTTC. Amino acids: CASSEVGVYEQYF.

This rearrangement joins TRBV20-1 to TRBJ2-7; a possible D gene is TRBD2 (5 bases). The length of the CDR3 is 15 residues. The V gene lost 1 base and the J gene lost 1 base, with 14 bases spanning the gap. Germline V gives CDR1 DFQATT, CDR2 SNEGSKA (reference sequence). CDR3 protein: CSARGISVGSYEQYF. CDR3 bases: TGCAGTGCTAGAGGGATTAGCGTTGGTTCCTACGAGCAGTACTTC.

In regard to this clonotype: A clone one base away is much larger, so this may be a read error. The chain uses TRBV9 and TRBJ1-4; no clear D gene. The CDR3 runs to 14 residues. CDR1 and CDR2 from the germline V gene are SGDLS and YYNGEE. The CDR3 spells CARSVGVTNEKLFF. The CDR3 region has the DNA TGTGCCAGGAGCGTTGGGGTTACTAATGAAAAACTGTTTTTT.

V is TRBV15 and J is TRBJ2-1; TRBD2 agrees at 13 bases. CDR1 and CDR2 from the germline V gene are LNHNV and YYDKDF (reference sequence). This CDR3 contains 19 residues. Unmatched junction bases numbered 12, after V lost 4 bases and J lost 3 bases. CDR3 loop: CATSTDTGTSGVLYNEQFF. For the CDR3, the DNA is TGTGCCACCAGCACCGACACCGGGACTAGCGGGGTTCTCTACAATGAGCAGTTCTTC.

In this sample, this clonotype turned up many times. The rearrangement uses TRBV24-1 and TRBJ2-1; the D is unclear. Germline V gene data show CDR1 as KGHDR and CDR2 as SFDVKD. The CDR3 contains 17 residues. Trimming left V 4 bases short and J 0 bases short, with 15 bases between. The CDR3 sequence is CATSDPLGPTSYNEQFF. The DNA of the CDR3 is TGTGCCACCAGTGACCCCCTCGGACCTACCTCCTACAATGAGCAGTTCTTC.

This clonotype has at least ten counts. V and J are TRBV20-1 and TRBJ2-7; D is perhaps TRBD2 (6 bases). Germline lookup yields CDR1 DFQATT and CDR2 SNEGSKA (reference sequence). The CDR3 is made up of 14 amino acids. V was cut by 3 bases and J by 4 bases, with 16 bases left in between. CDR3 bases: TGCAGTGCTAGGATGGCGGGAACCCTATACGAGCAGTACTTC. This sequence encodes CSARMAGTLYEQYF.

This clonotype was counted many times. CDR3 amino acids: CASSQGYGDIQYF. The CDR3 DNA is TGCGCCAGCAGCCAAGGGTACGGGGACATTCAGTACTTC. This chain uses TRBV4-3 with TRBJ2-4; D is possibly TRBD2 (5 bases). The CDR3 totals 13 residues. The germline CDR1 and CDR2 sequences are LGHNA and YSLEER. Trimming left V 1 base short and J 8 bases short, with 9 bases between.

This clonotype was recorded many times. This sequence joins TRBV4-3 and TRBJ1-2; 10 bases align to TRBD1. After removal of 0 bases from V and 7 bases from J, the junction contained 5 bases not matched to a gene. The V gene's germline CDR1 is LGHNA and CDR2 YSLEER. This CDR3 is 15 amino acids long. The CDR3 DNA follows: TGCGCCAGCAGCCAAGATATCAGGACAGGGGGTGGCTACACCTTC. Translated, it gives CASSQDIRTGGGYTF.

This clonotype was counted many times. For the CDR3, the DNA is TGTGCCAGCTCACCAGGAATCAGGGGGGAAGAGACCCAGTACTTC. Its protein is CASSPGIRGEETQYF. The J gene is TRBJ2-5, the V gene TRBV18; TRBD1 might be the D (7 bases). Germline V lookup: CDR1 KGHSH, CDR2 LQKENI. This CDR3 has 15 residues. With 2 bases removed from V and 3 bases from J, the gap between germline ends came to 13 bases.

This clonotype was observed at least ten times. The V and J genes are TRBV13 and TRBJ1-1; D might be TRBD1 (6 bases). There are 14 residues in the CDR3. The germline CDR1 and CDR2 sequences are PRHDT and FYEKMQ (reference sequence). V was shortened by 5 bases and J by 2 bases, with 12 bases between the two germline ends. The DNA for the CDR3 is TGTGCCAGCAGCCTTCGACAGGTAAACACTGAAGCTTTCTTT. Its protein is CASSLRQVNTEAFF.